The rows below give T cell receptor beta chains drawn from one sample of a study of T cells after yellow fever vaccination. TCRdb processed the 5' RACE reads anew with MiXCR; each CDR3 protein has one entry. Of 29,000 or so distinct CDR3 sequences in the sample, about 5% were seen once. The material was CD8+ T cells sorted from PBMCs, obtained 10 days after the yellow fever booster vaccination. The receptors derive from a man aged 30 to 39 who received the YFV17D yellow fever vaccine. Each CDR3 is given with its conserved first and last residue. A D gene is named only where the DNA matches it firmly. Size is stated for part of the rows, as once, few or many counts, or as a class when the clone is expanded.

V gene	D gene	clone size	J gene	CDR3 protein	CDR3 DNA
TRBV4-1	.	many	TRBJ2-1	CASSQDIKGQGGTSAPYNEQFF	TGCGCCAGCAGCCAAGATATAAAGGGACAGGGCGGGACTAGCGCACCCTACAATGAGCAGTTCTTC
TRBV15	.	many	TRBJ2-7	CATSSGRGIGYEQYF	TGTGCCACCAGCAGCGGGAGAGGGATCGGCTACGAGCAGTACTTC
TRBV7-8	.	many	TRBJ1-1	CASSPTGTEAFF	TGTGCCAGCAGCCCAACTGGGACAGAAGCTTTCTTT
TRBV6-2/TRBV6-3	TRBD2	many	TRBJ2-5	CASSYSGPGLILLAGAETQYF	TGTGCCAGCAGTTACTCCGGTCCGGGCCTCATCTTACTAGCGGGAGCAGAGACCCAGTACTTC
TRBV6-5	.	many	TRBJ1-2	CASSYSGGYGYTF	TGTGCCAGCAGTTACTCTGGGGGTTATGGCTACACCTTC
TRBV15	.	many	TRBJ1-2	CATSRDSTDHGYTF	TGTGCCACCAGCAGAGATTCGACAGACCATGGCTACACCTTC
TRBV4-3	.	many	TRBJ2-7	CASSLLGAGKDHEQYF	TGCGCCAGCAGCCTTCTTGGGGCAGGGAAAGATCACGAGCAGTACTTC
TRBV24-1	TRBD2	many	TRBJ2-7	CATSPFRRLARTSSYEQYF	TGTGCCACCAGCCCGTTCCGCCGACTAGCGAGAACCAGCTCCTACGAGCAGTACTTC
TRBV18	.	many	TRBJ2-2	CASSPPAAMTGELFF	TGTGCCAGCTCACCACCCGCAGCGATGACCGGGGAGCTGTTTTTT
TRBV28	TRBD2	many	TRBJ2-5	CASSFREVETQYF	TGTGCCAGCAGTTTTCGGGAGGTGGAGACCCAGTACTTC
TRBV27	.	many	TRBJ2-3	CASSLASFSSDTQYF	TGTGCCAGCAGTTTAGCCTCTTTCTCTTCGGATACGCAGTATTTT
TRBV20-1	.	many	TRBJ2-7	CSARVDLLEGETWDEQYF	TGCAGTGCTAGAGTAGATCTCTTAGAGGGGGAAACTTGGGACGAGCAGTACTTC
TRBV7-9	.	many	TRBJ1-3	CASSLYRPASSGNTIYF	TGTGCCAGCAGCTTATATCGACCCGCGAGCTCTGGAAACACCATATATTTT
TRBV6-6	TRBD1	many	TRBJ2-2	CASSSFRDRGSTGELFF	TGTGCCAGCAGTTCTTTCCGGGACAGAGGATCCACCGGGGAGCTGTTTTTT
TRBV9	.	many	TRBJ2-1	CASSVAGESSYNEQFF	TGTGCCAGCAGCGTAGCCGGAGAAAGCTCCTACAATGAGCAGTTCTTC
TRBV6-1	TRBD2	.	TRBJ2-5	CASSRPGGETQYF	TGTGCCAGCAGCCGCCCGGGAGGGGAGACCCAGTACTTC
TRBV6-2/TRBV6-3	.	many	TRBJ2-7	CASSVGFSHEQYF	TGTGCCAGCAGTGTGGGGTTTTCCCACGAGCAGTACTTC
TRBV20-1	.	few	TRBJ2-2	CCARGRPSKDTGELFF	TGCTGTGCTAGAGGGCGGCCTAGCAAGGACACCGGGGAGCTGTTTTTT
TRBV25-1	TRBD1	many	TRBJ2-3	CASGLRDRGVGAGDTQYF	TGTGCCAGCGGGCTCCGGGACAGGGGTGTGGGGGCCGGGGATACGCAGTATTTT
TRBV4-3	.	many	TRBJ2-3	CASSQNRVSTDTQYF	TGCGCCAGCAGCCAAAATAGGGTTAGCACAGATACGCAGTATTTT
TRBV12-3/TRBV12-4	TRBD2	.	TRBJ2-2	CASSRLLADTGELFF	TGTGCCAGCAGCCGATTACTAGCGGACACCGGGGAGCTGTTTTTT
TRBV7-9	.	many	TRBJ2-3	CASSLLSGLSTDTQYF	TGTGCCAGCAGCTTATTAAGCGGGTTGAGCACAGATACGCAGTATTTT
TRBV6-2/TRBV6-3	.	many	TRBJ2-6	CASSNSGANVLTF	TGTGCCAGCAGCAACTCTGGGGCCAACGTCCTGACTTTC
TRBV20-1	.	many	TRBJ2-1	CSARDPRNEQFF	TGCAGTGCTAGAGATCCCCGAAATGAGCAGTTCTTC
TRBV7-9	.	many	TRBJ2-1	CASSPTSSKNEQFF	TGTGCCAGCAGCCCGACATCTAGCAAGAATGAGCAGTTCTTC
TRBV15	.	many	TRBJ2-7	CATSFPKRGSEQYF	TGTGCCACCAGCTTCCCCAAACGGGGGTCCGAGCAGTACTTC
TRBV20-1	.	many	TRBJ2-3	CSARDIEPGPSADTQYF	TGCAGTGCTAGAGATATAGAACCGGGCCCCTCAGCAGATACGCAGTATTTT
TRBV6-5	.	many	TRBJ1-1	CASSYSLDMNTEAFF	TGTGCCAGCAGTTACTCTCTAGATATGAACACTGAAGCTTTCTTT
TRBV6-5	TRBD2	many	TRBJ2-5	CASSYGLAVQETQYF	TGTGCCAGCAGCTACGGACTAGCGGTCCAAGAGACCCAGTACTTC